These 31 T cell receptor beta chains were sequenced from one sample in a study of control samples from healthy donors and cancer patients. Repertoires were generated with immunoSEQ multiplex PCR, while TCRdb's copy carries only in-frame clones and drops some. The sample shows fewer than 60,000 clones, around 87% of them seen only once. The sequenced sample was PBMCs. These receptors came from a woman aged 60-70 years with lung cancer.

The chain carries TRBV10-1 and TRBJ1-1; D perhaps matches TRBD1 (5 bases). The V end lost 4 bases, the J end lost 2 bases, and 14 bases lay between the germline ends. CDR1 is WNHNN and CDR2 is SYGVQD in the germline V gene (reference sequence). This CDR3 spans 15 amino acids. The CDR3 DNA is TGCGCCAGCAGTGGGACCGGGACCTCCAACACTGAAGCTTTCTTT. It specifies CASSGTGTSNTEAFF.

V gene TRBV10-3 combines with J gene TRBJ2-7, with 12 bases matching TRBD1. Trimming took 6 bases from V and 6 from J; bases not matched to a gene: 6. This CDR3 comprises 14 residues. Per the germline V gene, CDR1 is ENHRY and CDR2 is SYGVKD. The CDR3 sequence: CAISPRGQGAEQYF. For the CDR3, the DNA is TGTGCCATCAGCCCACGGGGACAGGGGGCCGAGCAGTACTTC.

This chain joins TRBV13 and TRBJ2-6; D remains ambiguous. CDR1 is PRHDT, CDR2 FYEKMQ, per germline (reference sequence). The V and J ends lost 7 bases and 0 bases respectively, with 4 bases between them. The CDR3 consists of 13 residues. The CDR3 protein is CASTLSGANVLTF. In DNA, the CDR3 is TGTGCCAGCACCCTCTCTGGGGCCAACGTCCTGACTTTC.

This rearrangement joins TRBV28 to TRBJ1-5, with TRBD1 identical over 8 bases. The germline V gene has CDR1 MDHEN and CDR2 SYDVKM. Trimming cost V 6 bases and J 6 bases; bases outside gene matches: 7. The CDR3 consists of 14 residues. The CDR3 coding sequence is TGTGCCAGCAGGTGGACAGGGAGTAGTCAGCCCCAGCATTTT. Translated, it gives CASRWTGSSQPQHF.

The chain joins TRBV7-3 to TRBJ2-1; 9 bases fit TRBD2. The CDR3 runs 16 residues. With V trimmed by 1 base and J by 6 bases, 7 bases remained unmatched. CDR1 is SGHTA, CDR2 FQGTGA, per germline. CDR3 coding DNA: TGTGCCAGCAGCTTAAGCGGGAGGGCCAACTTCAATGAGCAGTTCTTC. This encodes CASSLSGRANFNEQFF.

The gene calls are TRBV7-9 and TRBJ1-4; 9 bases align to TRBD1. CDR1 SEHNR and CDR2 FQNEAQ come from the germline V gene (reference sequence). The CDR3 consists of 14 residues. V gave up 4 bases and J gave up 8 bases; unmatched junction bases: 5. The CDR3 region has the DNA TGTGCCAGCAGCTGGACAGGGGTGGGAGAAAAACTGTTTTTT. This gives the protein CASSWTGVGEKLFF.

The J gene is TRBJ1-2, the V gene TRBV5-1, with 8 bases that match TRBD1. Trimming cost V 4 bases and J 6 bases; bases outside gene matches: 2. The CDR3 length is 12 residues. CDR1 and CDR2 from the germline V gene are SGHRS and YFSETQ. CDR3 loop: CASSLDRDGYTF. CDR3 bases: TGCGCCAGCAGCCTGGACAGGGATGGCTACACCTTC.

J is TRBJ1-5 and V is TRBV5-6; perhaps TRBD1 as D (5 bases). Germline lookup yields CDR1 SGHDT and CDR2 YYEEEE. The V end lost 5 bases, the J end lost 5 bases, and 11 bases lay between the germline ends. The CDR3 is made up of 13 amino acids. CDR3 sequence (DNA): TGTGCCAGCAGTCTCAGGGAGGATCAGCCCCAGCATTTT. Translating gives CASSLREDQPQHF.

V gene TRBV5-1 combines with J gene TRBJ2-7; 9 bases match TRBD2. The V gene end was trimmed by 3 bases and the J gene end by 0 bases; junction bases not matched to a gene: 10. This CDR3 is 17 amino acids long. From germline, CDR1 is SGHRS and CDR2 YFSETQ. The CDR3 spells CASSSASGVILSYEQYF. DNA for the CDR3: TGCGCCAGCAGCTCAGCTAGCGGGGTAATCCTCTCCTACGAGCAGTACTTC. Full variable domain (rest looked up from reference TRBV5-1 and TRBJ2-7): KAGVTQTPRYLIKTRGQQVTLSCSPISGHRSVSWYQQTPGQGLQFLFEYFSETQRNKGNFPGRFSGRQFSNSRSEMNVSTLELGDSALYLCASSSASGVILSYEQYFGPGTRLTVT.

This chain connects TRBV6-1 to TRBJ2-7, with a possible D match to TRBD1 (6 bases). CDR1 and CDR2 from the germline V gene are MNHNS and SASEGT. The CDR3 totals 12 residues. The germline V and J ends were trimmed by 5 bases and 9 bases, with 14 bases remaining between them. Written as DNA, the CDR3 is TGTGCCAGCAGTACACAGGGAACGGGGCAGTACTTC. Translation: CASSTQGTGQYF.

The rearrangement joins TRBV11-2 to TRBJ1-1, with D tentatively TRBD1 (5 bases). Trimming took off 4 bases at V and 7 bases at J, with 13 bases between the two ends. In germline, CDR1 is SGHAT, CDR2 FQNNGV. CDR3 length: 13 residues. The CDR3 here is CASSWKGLYEAFF. CDR3 coding DNA: TGTGCCAGCAGCTGGAAGGGGCTATATGAAGCTTTCTTT.

V and J are TRBV2 and TRBJ2-5, with D possibly being TRBD1 (7 bases). Trimming removed 6 bases at V and 4 bases at J, with 18 bases between. The CDR3 is 15 residues long. CDR1 SNHLY and CDR2 FYNNEI come from the germline V gene. Written as DNA, the CDR3 is TGTGCCAGCAGATTCCAAGACAGGGAGGCAGAGACCCAGTACTTC. Translated, it gives CASRFQDREAETQYF.

The chain has TRBV5-1 and TRBJ1-1; no firm D call. The CDR3 consists of 14 residues. In germline, CDR1 is SGHRS, CDR2 YFSETQ. Trimming cost V 1 base and J 4 bases, with 11 bases left between them. The CDR3 region is CASSLLSGSTEAFF. The CDR3 DNA reads TGCGCCAGCAGCTTGCTTTCGGGAAGCACTGAAGCTTTCTTT.

This chain joins TRBV13 and TRBJ2-7; tentatively, D is TRBD1 (6 bases). V was pared by 5 bases and J by 3 bases, with 26 bases between. Germline V CDR1 and CDR2: PRHDT, FYEKMQ (reference sequence). There are 18 residues in the CDR3. CDR3 coding DNA: TGTGCCAGCAGCGTAAGACCGGGACAAACCCTTTCCGGCTACGAGCAGTACTTC. It translates to CASSVRPGQTLSGYEQYF.

This chain joins TRBV9 and TRBJ2-5, with 10 bases lining up with TRBD2. V lost 0 bases and J lost 4; bases outside the gene matches: 0. Germline V lookup: CDR1 SGDLS, CDR2 YYNGEE. The CDR3 runs 14 residues. CDR3 amino acids: CASSVGLAGETQYF. Written as DNA, the CDR3 is TGTGCCAGCAGCGTAGGACTAGCGGGAGAGACCCAGTACTTC. The full variable domain, rest sourced from reference TRBV9 and TRBJ2-5, is DSGVTQTPKHLITATGQRVTLRCSPRSGDLSVYWYQQSLDQGLQFLIQYYNGEERAKGNILERFSAQQFPDLHSELNLSSLELGDSALYFCASSVGLAGETQYFGPGTRLLVL.

The chain is built from TRBV2 and TRBJ1-5; tentative D call: TRBD1 (5 bases). V was trimmed by 7 bases and J by 6 bases, leaving 13 bases between them. This CDR3 spans 13 amino acids. Germline V CDR1 and CDR2: SNHLY, FYNNEI. The DNA of the CDR3 is TGTGCCAGCAAGGAGACAGTGTCTCAGCCCCAGCATTTT. Translation: CASKETVSQPQHF.

The V call is TRBV2, the J call TRBJ1-6, with a weak D call TRBD1 (5 bases). The CDR3 is 16 residues long. The ends were cut back, 8 bases at V and 7 bases at J, with 21 bases in the middle. The germline V gene encodes CDR1 SNHLY and CDR2 FYNNEI. CDR3 sequence reads: CASPSEGETANSPLHF. CDR3 in DNA: TGTGCCAGCCCCTCCGAGGGCGAGACAGCGAATTCACCCCTCCACTTT.

This clone was recorded only once. The gene calls are TRBV2 and TRBJ2-2; D not certain. Trimming took off 8 bases at V and 7 bases at J, with 14 bases between the two ends. The germline V gene has CDR1 SNHLY and CDR2 FYNNEI. The CDR3 loop spans 13 amino acids. Here the CDR3 DNA reads TGTGCCAGCGTTAAGCAGTTCGGCGGGGAGCTGTTTTTT. As protein: CASVKQFGGELFF.

The chain couples TRBV3-1 (or the pseudogene TRBV3-2) to TRBJ2-3, with 7 bases matching TRBD2. The CDR3 has 16 amino acids. Germline loops: CDR1 LGHDT, CDR2 YNNKEL (reference sequence). The ends lost 0 bases at V and 6 bases at J; junction bases unmatched: 9. The DNA of the CDR3 is TGTGCCAGCAGCCAAGATTGGGGGGGGTCGGGTGATACGCAGTATTTT. Translated: CASSQDWGGSGDTQYF.

This clone was detected only once. The CDR3 sequence is CASSLFPQLAGAEGYEQYF. CDR3 DNA sequence: TGTGCCAGCAGTTTATTCCCCCAGCTAGCGGGAGCCGAAGGCTACGAGCAGTACTTC. The chain carries TRBV6-2 or TRBV6-3 and TRBJ2-7; 10 bases fit TRBD2. Losses at the gene ends were 4 bases for V and 3 bases for J; bases not matched to a gene: 18. In germline, CDR1 is MNHEY, CDR2 SVGEGT. The CDR3 covers 19 residues.

This clone appeared once. The rearrangement uses TRBV11-2 and TRBJ1-1; D perhaps matches TRBD1 (5 bases). V lost 3 bases and J lost 4, with 12 bases in between. This CDR3 spans 14 amino acids. CDR1 is SGHAT and CDR2 is FQNNGV in the germline V gene. CDR3 loop: CASSLTSGSTEAFF. CDR3 sequence (DNA): TGTGCCAGCAGCTTGACCTCAGGGAGCACTGAAGCTTTCTTT.

The chain uses TRBV6-5 and TRBJ2-3; 9 bases match TRBD2. CDR1 is MNHEY and CDR2 is SVGAGI in the germline V gene. V was clipped by 6 bases and J by 4 bases; unmatched bases: 8. This CDR3 spans 15 amino acids. The CDR3: CASRLSGGFADTQYF. In nucleotides, the CDR3 is TGTGCCAGCAGACTTAGCGGGGGCTTCGCAGATACGCAGTATTTT.

The chain carries TRBV27 and TRBJ2-3, with D uncertain. Germline V gene lookup returns CDR1 MNHEY and CDR2 SMNVEV (reference sequence). The V gene lost 6 bases and the J gene lost 5 bases, with 3 bases spanning the gap. This CDR3 comprises 10 residues. CDR3 coding DNA: TGTGCCAGCAGGGAAGATACGCAGTATTTT. Its translation: CASREDTQYF.

The rearrangement joins TRBV5-6 to TRBJ1-1; no definite D call. Trimming shortened V by 1 base and J by 4 bases, and 8 bases separated the two germline ends. In germline, CDR1 is SGHDT, CDR2 YYEEEE. The CDR3 sequence is 13 residues long. The CDR3 is CASSLYGVTEAFF. The CDR3 DNA reads as TGTGCCAGCAGCTTGTATGGGGTCACTGAAGCTTTCTTT.

The rearrangement joins TRBV5-6 to TRBJ2-7; a possible D gene is TRBD1 (5 bases). This CDR3 spans 14 amino acids. CDR1 and CDR2 (germline): SGHDT, YYEEEE. Deletions cut 0 bases from V and 1 base from J, with 8 bases between. The CDR3 nucleotides read TGTGCCAGCAGCTTGGGGGGCCTTTCCTACGAGCAGTACTTC. Amino acids: CASSLGGLSYEQYF. Supplemented by reference TRBV5-6 and TRBJ2-7, the full variable domain reads DAGVTQSPTHLIKTRGQQVTLRCSPKSGHDTVSWYQQALGQGPQFIFQYYEEEERQRGNFPDRFSGHQFPNYSSELNVNALLLGDSALYLCASSLGGLSYEQYFGPGTRLTVT.

The chain carries TRBV5-1 and TRBJ2-3, with TRBD2 as a possible D gene (5 bases). The CDR3 sequence is 17 residues long. Germline loops: CDR1 SGHRS, CDR2 YFSETQ. V was pared by 0 bases and J by 1 base, with 15 bases between. The CDR3 loop is CASSLAAGGSRTDTQYF. In DNA form, the CDR3 reads TGCGCCAGCAGCTTGGCGGCCGGTGGGAGCCGCACAGATACGCAGTATTTT.

The rearrangement uses TRBV5-1 and TRBJ2-7, with D possibly matching TRBD2 (5 bases). Germline values: CDR1 SGHRS, CDR2 YFSETQ. Trimming shortened V by 4 bases and J by 7 bases, and 15 bases separated the two germline ends. The CDR3 spans 13 residues. The CDR3 nucleotides are TGCGCCAGCAGCGTTCAGACTACCGGGGAGCAGTACTTC. It encodes CASSVQTTGEQYF.

The V gene is TRBV6-1, the J gene TRBJ1-2; D not resolved. The V end was cut by 2 bases, the J end by 3 bases, with 7 bases between. CDR1 is MNHNS and CDR2 is SASEGT in the germline V gene. The CDR3 sequence is 13 residues long. Here the CDR3 DNA reads TGTGCCAGCAGTGAACAGTTATACTATGGCTACACCTTC. It codes for CASSEQLYYGYTF.

This chain joins TRBV27 and TRBJ2-5; possibly TRBD1 or TRBD2 for D (7 bases each). This CDR3 is built from 17 residues. Germline V CDR1 and CDR2: MNHEY, SMNVEV (reference sequence). V gave up 2 bases and J gave up 7 bases, with 23 bases separating them. The CDR3 region has the DNA TGTGCCAGCAGTTTAGGAGTGGGAGGGGGCGCTTTGACGACCCAGTACTTC. It encodes CASSLGVGGGALTTQYF.

The V call is TRBV10-3, the J call TRBJ2-7; D gene uncertain. CDR3 length: 13 residues. In germline, CDR1 is ENHRY, CDR2 SYGVKD. The V gene lost 6 bases and the J gene lost 0 bases, with 9 bases spanning the gap. The CDR3 DNA reads TGTGCCATCAGGGCGGCTAGCTCCTACGAGCAGTACTTC. Its protein product is CAIRAASSYEQYF.

The chain couples TRBV9 to TRBJ1-4; D is unclear. Germline CDR1 reads SGDLS; CDR2 reads YYNGEE. There are 15 residues in the CDR3. With 1 base removed from V and 2 bases from J, the gap between germline ends came to 9 bases. The CDR3 sequence is CASSVNPGTNEKLFF. The CDR3, as DNA: TGTGCCAGCAGCGTAAACCCGGGGACTAATGAAAAACTGTTTTTT.